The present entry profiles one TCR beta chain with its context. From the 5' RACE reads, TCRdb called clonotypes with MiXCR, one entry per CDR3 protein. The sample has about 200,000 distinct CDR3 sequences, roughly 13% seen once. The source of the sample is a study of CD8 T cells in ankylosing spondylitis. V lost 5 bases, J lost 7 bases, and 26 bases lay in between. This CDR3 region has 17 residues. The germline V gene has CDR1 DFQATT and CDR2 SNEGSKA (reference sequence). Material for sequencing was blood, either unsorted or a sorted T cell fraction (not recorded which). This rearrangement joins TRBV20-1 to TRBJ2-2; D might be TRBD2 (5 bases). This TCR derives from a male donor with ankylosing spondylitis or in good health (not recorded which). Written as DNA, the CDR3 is TGCAGTGCTCCTACGTTCCCCAGGTTAATGGGGAGCGGGGAGCTGTTTTTT. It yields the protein CSAPTFPRLMGSGELFF.